Below are 13 T cell receptor beta chains sequenced from a single sample in a study of control samples from healthy donors and cancer patients. Some clones are missing from TCRdb's copy, which holds only in-frame ones; the method was immunoSEQ multiplex PCR. The sample shows approximately 150,000 clones, roughly 88% of them seen only once. Sequences were obtained from blood. These receptors were obtained from a young man in good health.

This chain connects TRBV6-5 to TRBJ1-3; D is possibly TRBD1 (5 bases). V lost 6 bases and J lost 0, with 6 bases in between. The V gene's germline CDR1 is MNHEY and CDR2 SVGAGI. The CDR3 consists of 13 residues. CDR3 coding DNA: TGTGCCAGCAGAGACAGCTCTGGAAACACCATATATTTT. Amino acids: CASRDSSGNTIYF.

The V and J genes are TRBV6-2 or TRBV6-3 and TRBJ1-1; D possibly corresponds to TRBD1 (5 bases). In germline, CDR1 is MNHEY, CDR2 SVGEGT. Deletions cut 5 bases from V and 5 bases from J, with 15 bases between. The CDR3 runs to 14 residues. Here the CDR3 reads CASSPHGGWTEAFF. CDR3 bases: TGTGCCAGCAGTCCACATGGGGGGTGGACTGAAGCTTTCTTT.

The gene calls are TRBV28 and TRBJ1-1; D is ambiguous. Per the germline V gene, CDR1 is MDHEN and CDR2 is SYDVKM. The CDR3 is made up of 14 amino acids. The V gene lost 3 bases and the J gene lost 10 bases, with 18 bases spanning the gap. The CDR3 DNA sequence: TGTGCCAGCAGTTTCCGCGGGGAGTCCCTAGGAGCTTTCTTT. This translates into CASSFRGESLGAFF.

The J gene is TRBJ2-3, the V gene TRBV6-2 or TRBV6-3; no reliable D call. The V end was cut by 5 bases, the J end by 5 bases, with 5 bases between. The germline CDR1 and CDR2 sequences are MNHEY and SVGEGT. The CDR3 covers 11 residues. The CDR3 DNA reads TGTGCCAGCAGTCCGGGAGATACGCAGTATTTT. It specifies CASSPGDTQYF.

V is TRBV6-5 and J is TRBJ2-7, with 7 bases lining up with TRBD1. The CDR3 extends over 13 amino acids. Trimming took 7 bases from V and 2 from J; bases not matched to a gene: 5. Per the germline V gene, CDR1 is MNHEY and CDR2 is SVGAGI. The CDR3 DNA reads as TGTGCCAGCAAAGGGGGCACAACCTACGAGCAGTACTTC. This sequence encodes CASKGGTTYEQYF.

This clone showed up just once. The chain uses TRBV18 and TRBJ1-1; perhaps TRBD1 as D (5 bases). Trimming took off 6 bases at V and 1 base at J, with 12 bases between the two ends. The CDR3 loop spans 14 amino acids. CDR1 is KGHSH, CDR2 LQKENI, per germline. CDR3 in DNA: TGTGCCAGCTCGCTAGGGGTGGAGAACACTGAAGCTTTCTTT. This sequence encodes CASSLGVENTEAFF.

The chain recombines TRBV4-2 with TRBJ1-2, with 9 positions matching TRBD1. Trimming at V came to 1 base and at J to 3 bases, leaving 3 bases not matched to a gene. The germline V gene encodes CDR1 LGHNA and CDR2 YNFKEQ. CDR3 size: 15 residues. This chain's CDR3 is CASSQGDRAYYGYTF. The CDR3 DNA reads as TGTGCCAGCAGCCAAGGGGACAGGGCGTACTATGGCTACACCTTC.

This clone was seen once. The gene calls are TRBV27 and TRBJ1-6; the D gene is possibly TRBD1 (6 bases). Per the germline V gene, CDR1 is MNHEY and CDR2 is SMNVEV (reference sequence). V lost 5 bases and J 7 bases, leaving 18 bases between the germline ends. This CDR3 spans 16 amino acids. The CDR3 coding sequence is TGTGCCAGCAGTGACTCCCCAGGGGACCTAAATTCACCCCTCCACTTT. This translates into CASSDSPGDLNSPLHF.

This sequence joins TRBV27 and TRBJ2-6; D is uncertain. Trimming took 7 bases from V and 4 from J, leaving 8 bases between them. This CDR3 region has 13 residues. Germline CDR1 reads MNHEY; CDR2 reads SMNVEV (reference sequence). The CDR3 is CASTPLGANVLTF. CDR3 bases: TGTGCCAGCACCCCCTTGGGGGCCAACGTCCTGACTTTC.

This rearrangement joins TRBV28 to TRBJ2-7; D is ambiguous. This CDR3 is built from 14 residues. V was trimmed by 6 bases and J by 7 bases, leaving 19 bases between them. Germline-derived CDR1 and CDR2 are MDHEN and SYDVKM. The CDR3 sequence is CASSPAHGGREQYF. CDR3 sequence (DNA): TGTGCCAGCAGCCCTGCCCACGGTGGTCGGGAGCAGTACTTC.

V usage is TRBV6-5 and J usage is TRBJ2-3; no firm D call. CDR3 length equals 15 residues. Looked up from germline, CDR1 is MNHEY and CDR2 is SVGAGI. Trimming removed 2 bases from V and 1 base from J, with 10 bases in between. The CDR3 DNA is TGTGCCAGCAGTTACGCCCCGACGGGCACAGATACGCAGTATTTT. Its translation: CASSYAPTGTDTQYF.

The CDR3 loop is CASSLDSPGHTYNEQFF. The CDR3 DNA sequence: TGTGCCAGCAGCTTAGACTCACCGGGACATACCTACAATGAGCAGTTCTTC. This chain uses TRBV13 with TRBJ2-1; tentative D call: TRBD1 (6 bases). V lost 1 base, J lost 2 bases, and 15 bases lay in between. The CDR3 consists of 17 residues. The germline gives CDR1 PRHDT, CDR2 FYEKMQ (reference sequence).

The chain joins TRBV7-8 to TRBJ1-1, with 10 bases aligning to TRBD1. Germline trimming cut 5 bases from V and 4 bases from J; bases unmatched to any gene: 7. This CDR3 region has 15 residues. The germline V gene encodes CDR1 SGHVS and CDR2 FQNEAQ. The CDR3, as DNA: TGTGCCAGCAGCGTATGGGACAGGGGCGGCACTGAAGCTTTCTTT. Protein product: CASSVWDRGGTEAFF.